Listed below are T cell receptor beta chains from one sample, sequenced in a study of OX40 agonist ivuxolimab in advanced cancers. The method was immunoSEQ multiplex PCR; TCRdb's version includes in-frame clones alone and lacks a portion of them. The repertoire holds 90,000 to 100,000 clones, about 85% seen once, with about 0.8% in the top ten. This specimen was CD4+ or CD8+ T cells sorted from blood, taken in a trial of the OX40 agonist ivuxolimab. These receptors originate from an adult with an advanced solid tumor such as melanoma, head and neck, liver or kidney cancer. CDR3s include the opening cysteine and the closing phenylalanine or tryptophan. Some rows mark clone size as missing; the rest say once, few, many or name a class of expanded clone.

TRBJ2-3 | TRBV7-2 | - | CASSLQGAITDTQYF
TRBJ2-2 | TRBV7-8 | - | CASSSQGAIGELFF
TRBJ2-1 | TRBV7-9 | - | CASSLHVRWDEQFF
TRBJ2-3 | TRBV5-1 | - | CASSFIGTSSTDTQYF
TRBJ1-4 | TRBV5-1 | - | CASSSWGVSGGEKLFF
TRBJ2-2 | TRBV10-3 | - | CAIGTGLDPGELFF
TRBJ1-5 | TRBV19 | - | CASSTQGSYNQPQHF
TRBJ2-1 | TRBV7-3 | - | CASSLGRLDNEQFF
TRBJ2-2 | TRBV9 | - | CASSERGTYTGELFF
TRBJ2-4 | TRBV10-1 | once | CASTLGHSNIQYF
TRBJ1-1 | TRBV5-1 | - | CASSPGGMNTEAFF
TRBJ2-5 | TRBV19 | - | CASSIQGGRGQETQYF
TRBJ1-1 | TRBV4-3 | - | CASSQEVGRQNTEAFF
TRBJ1-2 | TRBV7-9 | - | CASSLRGIYQGGYTF
TRBJ2-7 | TRBV28 | - | CASTIMTGSSYEQYF
TRBJ1-4 | TRBV5-1 | - | CASSLEPGRGREKLFF
TRBJ1-2 | TRBV10-3 | - | CANRGTGIDGYTF
TRBJ2-1 | TRBV19 | - | CATFGTYYNEQFF
TRBJ2-5 | TRBV5-1 | - | CASSLALAGVETQYF
TRBJ1-1 | TRBV5-1 | - | CASSLDGVAFF
TRBJ2-1 | TRBV5-4 | - | CASSLPGSGSYNEQFF
TRBJ1-1 | TRBV2 | - | CASSEAPGYGTEAFF
TRBJ2-3 | TRBV7-2 | - | CASSSFQGFEGTQYF
TRBJ1-1 | TRBV19 | - | CASTGQMNTEAFF
TRBJ1-1 | TRBV6-1 | - | CASRPDRRNEAFF
TRBJ2-4 | TRBV29-1 | - | CSVGWGNIQYF
TRBJ2-3 | TRBV29-1 | once | CSWRGYTDTQYF
TRBJ2-2 | TRBV2 | - | CASSEGSNTGELFF
TRBJ1-1 | TRBV11-2 | - | CASSLKQGGGTEAFF
TRBJ1-5 | TRBV19 | - | CASRDIQSGNQPQHF
TRBJ1-3 | TRBV11-2 | - | CASSNNKSRRGRNTIYF
TRBJ2-3 | TRBV25-1 | - | CASSDGQGLDTQYF
TRBJ2-7 | TRBV5-6 | few | CASSAFPGQHSYEQYF
TRBJ1-5 | TRBV2 | - | CASNAGSNQPQHF
TRBJ1-1 | TRBV2 | - | CASSLRQINTEAFF
TRBJ2-5 | TRBV5-4 | - | CASSLGTGKETQYF
TRBJ2-7 | TRBV6-5 | - | CASSVGQGAYEQYF